This is a list of T cell receptor beta chains from one sample in a study of CD8+CD57+ T cells in acquired aplastic anemia. From the reads, TCRdb called clonotypes with MiXCR, one entry per CDR3 protein. The sample yields just over 400,000 distinct CDR3 sequences, around 68% seen once. Material for sequencing was sorted CD4+, CD8+, or CD8+CD57+ T cells (not recorded which) from PBMCs. These receptors were obtained from a human donor in good health, serving as a control. Each CDR3 is given with its conserved first and last residue. Fields, in order: V gene, clone size, J gene, D gene, CDR3 protein, CDR3 DNA. The D gene is left open where the match is weak. Clone size is stated in some rows and not others, as once, few, many or a class when expanded.

TRBV5-5	-	TRBJ1-2	TRBD1	CASSLGTGQGSVGYTF	TGTGCCAGCAGCTTGGGTACGGGACAGGGGTCGGTTGGCTACACCTTC
TRBV7-2	-	TRBJ1-2	TRBD1	CACSSLGGTDGYTF	TGTGCCTGCAGCTCGTTAGGGGGGACAGATGGCTACACCTTC
TRBV6-5	many	TRBJ2-3	-	CASTDRSTDTQYF	TGTGCCAGCACGGACCGCTCCACAGATACGCAGTATTTT
TRBV15	-	TRBJ1-3	-	CATSKGGGGNTIYF	TGTGCCACCAGTAAGGGCGGCGGTGGAAACACCATATATTTT
TRBV11-2	-	TRBJ1-1	TRBD1	CASSLMTGGNTEAFF	TGTGCCAGCAGCTTAATGACAGGGGGGAACACTGAAGCTTTCTTT
TRBV27	many	TRBJ1-6	-	CASGARGTYNSPLHF	TGTGCCAGTGGGGCACGTGGGACCTATAATTCACCCCTCCACTTT
TRBV10-2	once	TRBJ2-7	TRBD2	CACSGGSSYAQYF	TGCGCCTGCAGCGGGGGAAGCAGCTACGCGCAGTACTTC
TRBV15	-	TRBJ1-6	-	CASSVRWENYPLYF	TGTGCCAGCAGCGTACGATGGGAAAATTACCCCCTCTACTTT
TRBV12-5	-	TRBJ2-3	TRBD2	CASSPGLAGGLGTDTQYF	TGTGCCAGCAGTCCAGGACTAGCGGGGGGGCTCGGCACAGATACGCAGTATTTT
TRBV20-1	-	TRBJ1-6	-	CSAFTQGNSPLHF	TGCAGTGCCTTTACCCAGGGGAATTCACCCCTCCACTTT
TRBV2	many	TRBJ1-3	-	CASSAYTDTIYF	TGTGCCAGCAGTGCATACACGGACACCATATATTTT
TRBV7-8	-	TRBJ1-5	-	CASSDRHREPQLF	TGTGCCAGCAGCGACAGACACCGGGAGCCCCAGCTTTTT
TRBV9	-	TRBJ2-1	-	CASSLTGENGKFF	TGCGCCAGCAGCTTGACAGGAGAAAATGGGAAGTTCTTC
TRBV9	-	TRBJ2-3	TRBD2	CASSQRAGGADTQYF	TGCGCCAGCAGCCAACGGGCGGGGGGAGCAGATACGCAGTATTTT
TRBV5-4	-	TRBJ2-1	-	CASGTRGRGPEQFF	TGTGCCAGCGGAACGAGGGGCCGCGGTCCTGAGCAGTTCTTC
TRBV11-2	-	TRBJ2-1	-	CASGEDKPGSYNEQFF	TGTGCCAGCGGGGAGGATAAGCCCGGCTCCTACAATGAGCAGTTCTTC
TRBV29-1	-	TRBJ1-1	TRBD1	CSVVLGGTAEAFF	TGCAGCGTTGTTCTTGGCGGGACAGCTGAAGCTTTCTTT
TRBV3-1	many	TRBJ1-6	-	CASSQVNSPLHF	TGTGCCAGCAGCCAAGTGAATTCACCCCTCCACTTT
TRBV2	few	TRBJ1-6	-	CARHTGTNNSPLHF	TGTGCCAGGCACACCGGGACCAATAATTCACCCCTCCACTTT
TRBV7-8	-	TRBJ2-3	-	CASSLGTLSGTDKF	TGTGCCAGCAGCTTAGGTACTCTTTCAGGCACAGATAAGTTT
TRBV12-3/TRBV12-4	-	TRBJ2-5	-	CASSVKGPQETQYF	TGTGCCAGCAGCGTAAAAGGACCCCAAGAGACCCAGTACTTC
TRBV3-1	many	TRBJ2-7	TRBD2	CASRGLAAYEQYF	TGTGCCAGCAGGGGACTAGCGGCCTACGAGCAGTACTTC
TRBV5-1	-	TRBJ2-5	-	CASSRPSQRNQYF	TGCGCCAGCAGCCGACCGTCTCAAAGGAACCAGTACTTC
TRBV29-1	-	TRBJ1-2	-	CSANAGADYGYTF	TGCAGCGCTAACGCAGGGGCGGACTATGGCTACACCTTC
TRBV19	many	TRBJ1-3	TRBD1	CASSRDRFSGNTIYF	TGTGCCAGTAGCCGGGACAGGTTCTCTGGAAACACCATATATTTT
TRBV20-1	many	TRBJ1-1	-	CSATGEYFEAFF	TGCAGTGCTACGGGCGAGTACTTTGAAGCTTTCTTT
TRBV6-5	many	TRBJ1-1	-	CAYPWSPEAGAGTEAFF	TGTGCCTACCCGTGGTCCCCCGAGGCAGGGGCGGGGACTGAAGCTTTCTTT
TRBV20-1	-	TRBJ2-5	-	CSASEPLPGETQYF	TGCAGTGCTAGCGAGCCTCTCCCGGGGGAGACCCAGTACTTC
TRBV7-8	-	TRBJ1-4	-	CASSLPAAGTKLNF	TGTGCCAGCAGCTTACCCGCAGCTGGGACAAAACTCAATTTT
TRBV14	-	TRBJ2-7	-	CASSPAGTAYGQYF	TGTGCCAGCAGCCCCGCAGGGACCGCCTACGGGCAGTACTTC
TRBV3-1	many	TRBJ1-1	TRBD1	CASSPLGTGREAFF	TGTGCCAGCAGCCCCCTCGGGACAGGGAGGGAAGCTTTCTTT
TRBV7-2	-	TRBJ2-3	-	CASSSGSSTETQYF	TGTGCCAGCAGCTCAGGTTCATCCACAGAGACGCAGTATTTT
TRBV5-1	once	TRBJ2-1	TRBD2	CASSPRGGGRRAEFF	TGTGCCAGCAGCCCCCGGGGCGGGGGGAGAAGGGCGGAGTTCTTC
TRBV20-1	many	TRBJ2-1	-	CSATGTHYNEQFF	TGCAGTGCTACGGGGACTCACTACAATGAGCAGTTCTTC
TRBV5-6	-	TRBJ1-2	-	CASSRFTDTF	TGTGCCAGCTCACGCTTTACGGACACCTTC
TRBV5-1	-	TRBJ1-2	TRBD1	CASRPEGQGQLNYGYTF	TGCGCCAGCAGGCCGGAGGGGCAGGGACAGCTTAACTATGGCTACACCTTC
TRBV7-9	-	TRBJ2-1	TRBD2	CASSLAGGQDEQFF	TGTGCCAGCAGCCTAGCGGGGGGGCAGGATGAGCAGTTCTTC
TRBV7-3	-	TRBJ2-7	-	CASSGRVSEQYF	TGTGCCAGCAGCGGAAGGGTATCCGAGCAGTACTTC
TRBV3-1	many	TRBJ2-5	TRBD1	CASSQQTTGAETQYF	TGTGCCAGCAGCCAACAAACGACAGGGGCCGAGACCCAGTACTTC
TRBV7-7	-	TRBJ1-1	-	CASSSRQEGAFF	TGTGCTAGCAGCTCCCGACAGGAAGGAGCTTTCTTT
TRBV7-8	-	TRBJ1-6	-	CASSLASGRGKTPLHF	TGTGCCAGCAGCTTAGCTTCTGGCAGGGGTAAGACACCCCTCCACTTT
TRBV7-9	-	TRBJ2-3	TRBD2	CASSLAGSGDTDTQYF	TGCGCCAGCAGCTTAGCGGGTAGCGGGGATACAGACACGCAGTATTTT
TRBV19	once	TRBJ1-6	-	CASSIGTLDAPFDF	TGTGCCAGTAGTATCGGAACATTAGACGCTCCCTTTGACTTT
TRBV29-1	-	TRBJ2-7	TRBD1	CSGEEKGQGVYEQYF	TGCAGCGGGGAAGAGAAAGGACAGGGAGTCTACGAGCAGTACTTC
TRBV5-1	-	TRBJ2-7	-	CASSLIGEGNGALYEQYF	TGCGCCAGCAGCTTGATCGGAGAGGGAAATGGCGCCCTCTACGAGCAGTACTTC
TRBV7-2	-	TRBJ1-3	-	CASSWAVSEQVLYF	TGTGCCAGCAGCTGGGCGGTATCGGAACAAGTGCTATATTTT
TRBV10-2	-	TRBJ2-5	TRBD2	CASSAERGHPQETQYF	TGCGCCAGCAGTGCGGAGCGGGGGCATCCCCAAGAGACCCAGTACTTC
TRBV20-1	-	TRBJ2-7	-	CSARPLSSYEQYF	TGCAGTGCTAGGCCCCTCAGCTCCTACGAGCAGTACTTC